The sample holds many counts of the clone carrying this T cell receptor (beta chain). Its antigen is not identified. This sample stems from a study of T cell repertoires in cytomegalovirus infection. Study summary: In public TCR beta signatures, there were indications of both CMV infection and matching HLA type.

Whole-study results and caveats: HLA-C-restricted TCR beta clonotypes specific for CMV led the ex vivo response. People with CMV and the relevant HLA were identified by cumulative public TCR beta family frequency.

Using its own MiXCR run on the reads, TCRdb lists one record per CDR3 protein. The table has some 160,000 distinct CDR3 sequences, 17% seen once; the top ten hold around 20%. The V and J ends lost 2 bases and 7 bases, in that order; junction bases with no gene match: 12. Germline lookup yields CDR1 MNHEY and CDR2 SVGAGI. The CDR3 has 17 residues. This chain connects TRBV6-5 to TRBJ1-1, with 11 bases lining up with TRBD1. The receptor's source is a human donor in good health (CMV status not recorded). Some clones in this sample may be carry-over from other donors' samples. Sequencing input: CD8+ T cells from PBMCs. For the CDR3, the DNA is TGTGCCAGCAGTTACCTGGGGACAGGGGGATTGATGAATGAAGCTTTCTTT. Translating gives CASSYLGTGGLMNEAFF.